The 25 T cell receptor beta chains below all came from one sample that was sequenced in a study of CDR3 diversity in severe acne. In TCRdb, the PCR reads were re-called with MiXCR into one record per CDR3 protein. Found here are roughly 100,000 distinct CDR3 sequences, more than 45% of them singletons; the top ten hold 9.5% to 15%. Specimen: blood. The receptors derive from a male donor with acne.

The J gene is TRBJ2-4, the V gene TRBV12-3 or TRBV12-4; D may correspond to TRBD1 or TRBD2 (5 bases each). V lost 3 bases and J 9 bases, leaving 12 bases between the germline ends. The CDR3 is 13 amino acids. CDR3 sequence: CASSLGEWGIQYF. The CDR3 nucleotides are TGTGCCAGCAGTTTGGGGGAGTGGGGCATTCAGTACTTC.

J is TRBJ2-5 and V is TRBV7-9, with D maybe TRBD2 (5 bases). Germline V gene lookup returns CDR1 SEHNR and CDR2 FQNEAQ (reference sequence). The length of the CDR3 is 14 residues. With 1 base removed from V and 5 bases from J, the gap between germline ends came to 11 bases. The DNA for the CDR3 is TGTGCCAGCAGCTTAGGGGCCACGGGGGAGACCCAGTACTTC. It specifies CASSLGATGETQYF.

The rearrangement links TRBV7-2 to TRBJ1-5, with unresolved D. The CDR3 covers 15 residues. The germline gives CDR1 SGHTA, CDR2 FQGNSA. Trimming took 2 bases from V and 1 from J, leaving 9 bases between them. CDR3 DNA sequence: TGTGCCAGCAGCTTAAATTCCCGGAGCAATCAGCCCCAGCATTTT. Translated: CASSLNSRSNQPQHF.

This clonotype was counted a single time. V and J are TRBV7-2 and TRBJ1-1, with D hard to call. The length of the CDR3 is 13 residues. V lost 0 bases and J 7 bases, leaving 9 bases between the germline ends. The V gene's germline CDR1 is SGHTA and CDR2 FQGNSA. The CDR3 sequence is CASSLAPGYEAFF. The CDR3 DNA is TGTGCCAGCAGCTTAGCCCCAGGCTATGAAGCTTTCTTT.

This clonotype was seen a handful of times. V usage is TRBV28 and J usage is TRBJ2-1; 9 positions match TRBD2. CDR1 is MDHEN and CDR2 is SYDVKM in the germline V gene. The junction had 14 bases not matched to a gene; V was cut back by 8 bases and J by 12 bases. The CDR3 has 14 amino acids. The CDR3 DNA follows: TGTGCCAGCCGACCTGGCGGGAGGGCCTCTGGGCAGTTCTTC. Its protein product is CASRPGGRASGQFF.

This clonotype is medium-sized (0.01 to 0.1%). CDR3 protein: CASSLVRLALGTGELFF. The CDR3 DNA sequence: TGTGCCAGCAGCTTAGTCCGGCTAGCCCTGGGCACCGGGGAGCTGTTTTTT. The chain links TRBV7-2 to TRBJ2-2, with D possibly TRBD2 on 5 matching bases. Germline assignment: CDR1 SGHTA and CDR2 FQGNSA. V lost 1 base and J 4 bases, leaving 16 bases between the germline ends. The CDR3 contains 17 residues.

The table lists this clonotype with many counts. The rearrangement joins TRBV11-3 to TRBJ2-7; no firm D call. Trimming stripped 1 base from V and 1 base from J, with 11 bases between. The CDR3 sequence is 15 residues long. Looked up from germline, CDR1 is SGHNT and CDR2 is YENEEA. CDR3 nucleotides: TGTGCCAGCAGCTTAGCCCCCAGATATTCCTACGAGCAGTACGTC. Amino acid sequence: CASSLAPRYSYEQYV.

CDR3: CASSIDEGSGANVLTF. CDR3 sequence (DNA): TGTGCCAGTAGTATAGACGAGGGGTCTGGGGCCAACGTCCTGACTTTC. The rearrangement joins TRBV19 to TRBJ2-6; perhaps D is TRBD1 or TRBD2 (5 bases each). V lost 0 bases and J lost 1, with 7 bases in between. The germline gives CDR1 LNHDA, CDR2 SQIVND (reference sequence). The CDR3 extends over 16 amino acids.

The chain recombines TRBV24-1 with TRBJ2-3, with TRBD2 as a possible D gene (6 bases). Germline V gene data show CDR1 as KGHDR and CDR2 as SFDVKD. The CDR3 sequence is 16 residues long. V was cut by 4 bases and J by 2 bases, with 15 bases left in between. CDR3 DNA: TGTGCCACCAGTGAGACCGGGACTCCAGACACAGATACGCAGTATTTT. Protein product: CATSETGTPDTDTQYF.

In DNA, the CDR3 is TGTGCCAGCAGCGTAGGGGTTGTAAACTATGGCTACACCTTC. This gives the protein CASSVGVVNYGYTF. The chain couples TRBV9 to TRBJ1-2; D ambiguous. The CDR3 covers 14 residues. Between the trimmed V and J ends, which lost 0 bases and 2 bases, there was a span of 8 bases. Germline V gives CDR1 SGDLS, CDR2 YYNGEE.

This clonotype has at least ten counts. The chain has TRBV19 and TRBJ1-5, with 9 bases lining up with TRBD1. The J segment lost 5 bases and the V segment lost 4 bases, leaving 0 bases of the junction unmatched. CDR1 LNHDA and CDR2 SQIVND come from the germline V gene (reference sequence). The CDR3 loop spans 13 amino acids. In DNA form, the CDR3 reads TGTGCCAGTAGTAGGGACAGGGATCAGCCCCAGCATTTT. It yields the protein CASSRDRDQPQHF.

V and J are TRBV10-3 and TRBJ2-2, with 11 positions matching TRBD2. V lost 3 bases and J lost 7; bases outside the gene matches: 7. The CDR3 length is 16 residues. The germline CDR1 and CDR2 sequences are ENHRY and SYGVKD. The CDR3 loop reads CAISDSLAGDDGELFF. CDR3 DNA: TGTGCCATCAGTGACTCACTAGCGGGAGACGACGGGGAGCTGTTTTTT.

This clonotype was seen repeatedly, ten times or more. DNA for the CDR3: TGCGCCAGCAAGGGTAGCGGGACCCCCCGGAACCCCTACAATGAGCAGTTCTTC. Its protein product is CASKGSGTPRNPYNEQFF. V usage is TRBV5-1 and J usage is TRBJ2-1; TRBD2 aligns across 8 bases. There are 18 residues in the CDR3. Looked up from germline, CDR1 is SGHRS and CDR2 is YFSETQ. With 6 bases clipped from V and 2 bases from J, the junction kept 16 bases outside the gene matches. Full variable domain (rest looked up from reference TRBV5-1 and TRBJ2-1): KAGVTQTPRYLIKTRGQQVTLSCSPISGHRSVSWYQQTPGQGLQFLFEYFSETQRNKGNFPGRFSGRQFSNSRSEMNVSTLELGDSALYLCASKGSGTPRNPYNEQFFGPGTRLTVL.

The count of this clonotype is one. The gene calls are TRBV7-6 and TRBJ2-7; 11 positions agree with TRBD1. Losses at the gene ends were 5 bases for V and 9 bases for J; bases not matched to a gene: 9. Per the germline V gene, CDR1 is SGHVS and CDR2 is FNYEAQ. CDR3 length: 14 amino acids. CDR3 nucleotide sequence: TGTGCCAGCAGCCGCCCCGGGACAGGGGGTTTGCAGTACTTC. It yields the protein CASSRPGTGGLQYF. Full variable domain (outside the CDR3, taken from reference TRBV7-6 and TRBJ2-7): GAGVSQSPRYKVTKRGQDVALRCDPISGHVSLYWYRQALGQGPEFLTYFNYEAQQDKSGLPNDRFSAERPEGSISTLTIQRTEQRDSAMYRCASSRPGTGGLQYFGPGTRLTVT.

Details on this clonotype: The CDR3 end shows no conserved phenylalanine or tryptophan, and so a read error is likely. This sequence joins TRBV9 and TRBJ1-5, with D unclear. The CDR3 consists of 10 residues. The germline gives CDR1 SGDLS, CDR2 YYNGEE. V was clipped by 7 bases and J by 5 bases, with 4 bases between them. In DNA form, the CDR3 reads TGTGCCAGCGGTGATCAGCCCCAGCATATT. Translation: CASGDQPQHI.

This clonotype was found once. CDR3 loop: CASRGTSGRTYEQYF. CDR3 DNA: TGTGCCAGCAGGGGGACTAGCGGGCGGACCTACGAGCAGTACTTC. This rearrangement joins TRBV7-2 to TRBJ2-7; 12 positions match TRBD2. Germline V lookup: CDR1 SGHTA, CDR2 FQGNSA. Trimming at V came to 6 bases and at J to 2 bases, leaving 5 bases not matched to a gene. CDR3 length equals 15 residues.

Concerning this clonotype itself: At one end, the junction sequence differs from germline, possibly due to a read error. This chain connects TRBV7-7 to TRBJ2-7; possibly TRBD1 for D (5 bases). CDR3 length equals 18 residues. CDR1 SSHAT and CDR2 FNYEAQ come from the germline V gene (reference sequence). This chain's CDR3 is CASSLGVGHILVSYEQYF. CDR3 nucleotides: TGTGCTAGCAGCTTAGGGGTCGGGCACATCTTAGTGTCCTACGAGCAGTACTTC.

The genes are TRBV20-1 and TRBJ2-7; 10 bases are shared with TRBD2. The junction had 9 bases not matched to a gene; V was cut back by 7 bases and J by 3 bases. This CDR3 has 14 amino acids. CDR1 is DFQATT and CDR2 is SNEGSKA in the germline V gene (reference sequence). This chain's CDR3 is CSEGLAGAFYEQYF. DNA of the CDR3: TGCAGTGAAGGGCTAGCGGGAGCTTTCTACGAGCAGTACTTC.

This clonotype has at least ten counts. The genes are TRBV7-2 and TRBJ2-4; 11 bases fit TRBD2. The J segment lost 10 bases and the V segment lost 5 bases, leaving 16 bases of the junction unmatched. Germline V gives CDR1 SGHTA, CDR2 FQGNSA. The CDR3 is 17 amino acids. This CDR3 is CASSPQPGLAVLGIQYF. For the CDR3, the DNA is TGTGCCAGCAGCCCCCAACCGGGACTAGCGGTGTTGGGGATTCAGTACTTC.

The J gene is TRBJ1-1, the V gene TRBV24-1; 7 positions match TRBD1. CDR3 size: 14 residues. V shed 5 bases, J shed 0 bases, and the junction held 2 bases outside the gene matches. CDR1 is KGHDR, CDR2 SFDVKD, per germline. CDR3 sequence: CATSGGQVNTEAFF. CDR3 in DNA: TGTGCCACCAGTGGTGGACAGGTGAACACTGAAGCTTTCTTT.

This clonotype has ten or more counts. The chain carries TRBV6-4 and TRBJ2-2, with D hard to call. Germline loops: CDR1 MRHNA, CDR2 SNTAGT. The V end was cut by 0 bases, the J end by 5 bases, with 4 bases between. This CDR3 has 13 residues. The CDR3 protein is CASSDSGTGELFF. CDR3 bases: TGTGCCAGCAGTGACTCAGGGACCGGGGAGCTGTTTTTT.

This sequence joins TRBV10-3 and TRBJ2-5, with 8 bases aligning to TRBD1. CDR1 is ENHRY, CDR2 SYGVKD, per germline. The CDR3 spans 14 residues. The V segment lost 10 bases and the J segment 0 bases; nucleotides outside the gene matches: 7. The CDR3: CASTQDRDQETQYF. For the CDR3, the DNA is TGTGCCAGCACCCAGGACAGGGACCAAGAGACCCAGTACTTC.

This clonotype has ten or more counts. The V and J genes are TRBV12-3 or TRBV12-4 and TRBJ2-3; 9 bases are a match to TRBD1. After removal of 9 bases from V and 2 bases from J, the junction contained 3 bases not matched to a gene. The CDR3 is 13 amino acids. CDR3 residues: CASRTGDTDTQYF. CDR3 bases: TGTGCCAGTAGGACAGGGGACACAGATACGCAGTATTTT.

The gene calls are TRBV10-2 and TRBJ1-5; no definite D call. The germline V gene encodes CDR1 WSHSY and CDR2 SAAADI. This CDR3 spans 13 amino acids. V lost 0 bases to trimming and J lost 9 bases, with 9 bases between them. The CDR3 spells CASSESLGRPQHF. CDR3 sequence (DNA): TGCGCCAGCAGTGAGTCGCTAGGACGGCCCCAGCATTTT.

The rearrangement joins TRBV2 to TRBJ1-3; D unresolved. The CDR3 contains 12 residues. Trimming pared 4 bases from V and 5 bases from J, leaving 6 bases between. Germline V gene sequence: CDR1 SNHLY, CDR2 FYNNEI. Here the CDR3 DNA reads TGTGCCAGCAGTGGAACACGAAACACCATATATTTT. Amino acids: CASSGTRNTIYF.